Below, 23 T cell receptor beta chains from the same sample are listed, as sequenced in a study of cytomegalovirus exposure and HLA in healthy donors. Use of 60 Vbeta and 13 Jbeta primers characterized the PCR. Profiling relied on immunoSEQ multiplex PCR, and the TCRdb table lists in-frame clones only, not all of them. This repertoire shows over 80,000 clones, more than 55% found once; its top ten account for around 5.6%. The sample consisted of PBMCs. These receptors came from a boy aged 5-17 years in good health and CMV-seropositive.

CDR3 residues: CASSAPDRGLDEQFF. In DNA, the CDR3 is TGTGCCAGCAGTGCCCCGGACAGGGGGCTCGATGAGCAGTTCTTC. The chain couples TRBV6-1 to TRBJ2-1; 11 positions match TRBD1. Per the germline V gene, CDR1 is MNHNS and CDR2 is SASEGT. The CDR3 spans 15 residues. After removal of 4 bases from V and 8 bases from J, the junction contained 7 bases not matched to a gene.

The J gene is TRBJ2-3, the V gene TRBV5-1; 13 positions agree with TRBD2. Trimming at V came to 3 bases and at J to 1 base, leaving 11 bases not matched to a gene. The germline V gene has CDR1 SGHRS and CDR2 YFSETQ. This CDR3 is built from 19 residues. The CDR3 region has the DNA TGCGCCAGCAGCTGGGATCCGGGACTAGCGGGGCACCGCACAGATACGCAGTATTTT. It specifies CASSWDPGLAGHRTDTQYF.

The rearrangement links TRBV7-2 to TRBJ2-7; TRBD2 matches at 11 bases. The CDR3 extends over 14 amino acids. J was trimmed by 6 bases and V by 7 bases; bases with no gene match: 8. Germline CDR1 SGHTA, CDR2 FQGNSA. The CDR3, as DNA: TGTGCCAGCAACCCGGGACTAGCGGTACCCGAGCAGTACTTC. It codes for CASNPGLAVPEQYF.

CDR3 sequence reads: CSVRGAEYTEAFF. The CDR3 DNA sequence: TGCAGCGTCAGGGGAGCCGAGTACACTGAAGCTTTCTTT. The rearrangement joins TRBV29-1 to TRBJ1-1; possibly TRBD1 for D (6 bases). CDR1 and CDR2 (germline): SQVTM, ANQGSEA. V was clipped by 6 bases and J by 3 bases, with 14 bases between them. The CDR3 spans 13 residues. Based on the CDR3 plus reference TRBV29-1 and TRBJ1-1, the full variable domain is SAVISQKPSRDICQRGTSLTIQCQVDSQVTMMFWYRQQPGQSLTLIATANQGSEATYESGFVIDKFPISRPNLTFSTLTVSNMSPEDSSIYLCSVRGAEYTEAFFGQGTRLTVV.

This clone was detected only a few times. The rearrangement joins TRBV30 to TRBJ1-6; the D gene is possibly TRBD1 (6 bases). CDR3 length equals 13 residues. Per germline, CDR1 GTSNPN and CDR2 SVGIG (reference sequence). The germline V and J ends were trimmed by 3 bases and 7 bases, with 10 bases remaining between them. CDR3 protein: CAWSRGNNSPLHF. The CDR3 DNA sequence: TGTGCCTGGAGCAGGGGCAACAATTCACCCCTCCACTTT.

This clone was detected only once. The chain uses TRBV10-3 and TRBJ1-1; 8 bases fit TRBD1. Losses at the gene ends were 10 bases for V and 3 bases for J; bases not matched to a gene: 13. The CDR3 runs to 15 residues. Looked up from germline, CDR1 is ENHRY and CDR2 is SYGVKD. The CDR3 bases are TGTGCCACCCAAGCCGACAGGGGTATGGACACTGAAGCTTTCTTT. Encoded protein: CATQADRGMDTEAFF.

This chain links TRBV5-4 with TRBJ2-1; 9 nucleotides align to TRBD2. The CDR3 sequence is 15 residues long. The V gene end was trimmed by 0 bases and the J gene end by 6 bases; junction bases not matched to a gene: 4. Germline assignment: CDR1 SGHNT and CDR2 YYREEE (reference sequence). This chain's CDR3 is CASSLGVAGVNEQFF. As DNA, the CDR3 is TGTGCCAGCAGCTTGGGGGTAGCGGGGGTCAATGAGCAGTTCTTC. Filled out from reference TRBV5-4 and TRBJ2-1, the complete variable domain reads ETGVTQSPTHLIKTRGQQVTLRCSSQSGHNTVSWYQQALGQGPQFIFQYYREEENGRGNFPPRFSGLQFPNYSSELNVNALELDDSALYLCASSLGVAGVNEQFFGPGTRLTVL.

The chain employs TRBV7-3 and TRBJ2-2, with D unclear. The CDR3 spans 14 residues. Trimming shortened V by 3 bases and J by 4 bases, and 9 bases separated the two germline ends. Germline V gene lookup returns CDR1 SGHTA and CDR2 FQGTGA. DNA of the CDR3: TGTGCCAGCAGCTTTAGCACCCTCACCGGGGAGCTGTTTTTT. This codes for CASSFSTLTGELFF.

This rearrangement joins TRBV19 to TRBJ2-2; D possibly corresponds to TRBD1 (6 bases). The CDR3 totals 14 residues. Germline CDR1 is LNHDA and CDR2 is SQIVND (reference sequence). V lost 6 bases and J lost 1, with 9 bases in between. The CDR3 sequence is CASRQGGNTGELFF. The DNA for the CDR3 is TGTGCCAGTAGGCAAGGGGGGAACACCGGGGAGCTGTTTTTT.

V and J are TRBV5-1 and TRBJ2-2; 7 nucleotides align to TRBD1. V shed 0 bases, J shed 4 bases, and the junction held 3 bases outside the gene matches. CDR3 length: 15 residues. The germline gives CDR1 SGHRS, CDR2 YFSETQ. CDR3 coding DNA: TGCGCCAGCAGCTTGGACAGGGGAGCCACCGGGGAGCTGTTTTTT. It specifies CASSLDRGATGELFF.

V is TRBV5-1 and J is TRBJ1-3; 7 bases line up with TRBD1. This CDR3 contains 13 residues. The V segment lost 7 bases and the J segment 2 bases; nucleotides outside the gene matches: 3. Per the germline V gene, CDR1 is SGHRS and CDR2 is YFSETQ. CDR3 amino acids: CASQQGTGNTIYF. CDR3 nucleotide sequence: TGCGCCAGCCAACAGGGGACTGGAAACACCATATATTTT. The complete variable domain, with remaining parts taken from reference TRBV5-1 and TRBJ1-3, reads KAGVTQTPRYLIKTRGQQVTLSCSPISGHRSVSWYQQTPGQGLQFLFEYFSETQRNKGNFPGRFSGRQFSNSRSEMNVSTLELGDSALYLCASQQGTGNTIYFGEGSWLTVV.

This clone has a handful of counts. This chain links TRBV5-1 with TRBJ2-7; 11 bases fit TRBD1. The CDR3 is made up of 15 amino acids. J gave up 5 bases and V 7 bases, and 11 bases lay outside the gene matches. Germline V gives CDR1 SGHRS, CDR2 YFSETQ. The CDR3 coding sequence is TGCGCCAGCTCGGCCGGGACAGGGGGTCGGAACGAGCAGTACTTC. The encoded protein is CASSAGTGGRNEQYF.

The V gene is TRBV5-8, the J gene TRBJ2-7, with D hard to call. The CDR3 contains 14 residues. V lost 4 bases, J lost 3 bases, and 14 bases lay in between. Germline V CDR1 and CDR2: SGHTS, YDEGEE. This CDR3 is CASSRSAGNYEQYF. The CDR3 DNA reads as TGTGCCAGCAGCCGCTCGGCAGGCAACTACGAGCAGTACTTC.

The chain employs TRBV4-1 and TRBJ2-3; 7 bases are shared with TRBD1. The CDR3 spans 16 residues. With 1 base clipped from V and 0 bases from J, the junction kept 4 bases outside the gene matches. In germline, CDR1 is MGHRA, CDR2 YSYEKL. The CDR3 bases are TGCGCCAGCAGCCAAGGGGAGACAGGGAGCACAGATACGCAGTATTTT. Its translation is CASSQGETGSTDTQYF.

This clone was found once. The chain couples TRBV15 to TRBJ1-4; TRBD1 agrees at 10 bases. The germline CDR1 and CDR2 sequences are LNHNV and YYDKDF (reference sequence). This CDR3 is 17 amino acids long. The junction had 2 bases not matched to a gene; V was cut back by 1 base and J by 0 bases. CDR3 sequence: CATSRGDRGPTNEKLFF. The DNA of the CDR3 is TGTGCCACCAGCAGAGGGGACAGGGGCCCAACTAATGAAAAACTGTTTTTT.

The chain employs TRBV30 and TRBJ2-4; TRBD2 aligns across 11 bases. CDR1 GTSNPN and CDR2 SVGIG come from the germline V gene (reference sequence). V gave up 3 bases and J gave up 4 bases; unmatched junction bases: 14. The CDR3 contains 18 residues. The CDR3, as DNA: TGTGCCTGGAGCCCCCTAGCGGGAGGATCAACTCCGAAAAACATTCAGTACTTC. It specifies CAWSPLAGGSTPKNIQYF. Combining the CDR3 with reference TRBV30 and TRBJ2-4 gives the whole variable domain SQTIHQWPATLVQPVGSPLSLECTVEGTSNPNLYWYRQAAGRGLQLLFYSVGIGQISSEVPQNLSASRPQDRQFILSSKKLLLSDSGFYLCAWSPLAGGSTPKNIQYFGAGTRLSVL.

The rearrangement links TRBV9 to TRBJ2-3; 7 bases map to TRBD2. CDR3 length equals 16 residues. Germline V lookup: CDR1 SGDLS, CDR2 YYNGEE. Trimming took 0 bases from V and 1 from J; bases not matched to a gene: 5. The CDR3 DNA sequence: TGTGCCAGCAGCGTAGTGGCTAGCGGACGCACAGATACGCAGTATTTT. This encodes CASSVVASGRTDTQYF. The variable domain in full, with the rest retrieved from reference TRBV9 and TRBJ2-3, is DSGVTQTPKHLITATGQRVTLRCSPRSGDLSVYWYQQSLDQGLQFLIQYYNGEERAKGNILERFSAQQFPDLHSELNLSSLELGDSALYFCASSVVASGRTDTQYFGPGTRLTVL.

The sample holds a few counts of this clone. The gene calls are TRBV6-1 and TRBJ1-3; a weak D match, TRBD1 (6 bases). This CDR3 has 14 amino acids. Trimming cost V 4 bases and J 0 bases, with 7 bases left between them. Per germline, CDR1 MNHNS and CDR2 SASEGT. The CDR3 spells CASSGQVSGNTIYF. The CDR3 DNA reads TGTGCCAGCAGTGGACAGGTCTCTGGAAACACCATATATTTT.

The chain links TRBV6-6 to TRBJ1-3; D remains ambiguous. Trimming removed 5 bases at V and 0 bases at J, with 14 bases between. The CDR3 runs 16 residues. Per the germline V gene, CDR1 is MNHNY and CDR2 is SVGAGI (reference sequence). The CDR3 sequence: CASSQLGPDSGNTIYF. CDR3 DNA: TGTGCCAGCAGTCAACTCGGTCCCGACTCTGGAAACACCATATATTTT.

This clone was observed a handful of times. The chain combines TRBV10-3 with TRBJ1-1, with 7 bases that match TRBD1. Germline CDR1 ENHRY, CDR2 SYGVKD. V lost 4 bases and J lost 4; bases outside the gene matches: 3. CDR3 length: 13 amino acids. CDR3 residues: CAISGQGSTEAFF. The CDR3 nucleotides are TGTGCCATCAGTGGACAGGGAAGCACTGAAGCTTTCTTT.

V and J are TRBV19 and TRBJ1-5; D might be TRBD1 (6 bases). V gave up 7 bases and J gave up 7 bases, with 20 bases separating them. This CDR3 spans 15 amino acids. Germline V CDR1 and CDR2: LNHDA, SQIVND (reference sequence). CDR3 DNA sequence: TGTGCCAGTACCAAATCCGAGACAGGCTTCCAGCCCCAGCATTTT. Its protein product is CASTKSETGFQPQHF.

This clone was counted a single time. The chain recombines TRBV4-1 with TRBJ1-1; the D is unclear. The CDR3 extends over 12 amino acids. V was trimmed by 4 bases and J by 3 bases, leaving 6 bases between them. Germline CDR1 MGHRA, CDR2 YSYEKL. DNA for the CDR3: TGCGCCAGCAGCCCGCAGGACACTGAAGCTTTCTTT. Its protein is CASSPQDTEAFF.

This chain uses TRBV19 with TRBJ1-5; the D gene is possibly TRBD1 (5 bases). CDR1 and CDR2 (germline): LNHDA, SQIVND (reference sequence). V lost 0 bases and J lost 0, with 15 bases in between. This CDR3 has 18 residues. CDR3 sequence: CASSIEGVAFASNQPQHF. The CDR3 DNA is TGTGCCAGTAGTATAGAAGGGGTCGCCTTTGCTAGCAATCAGCCCCAGCATTTT.